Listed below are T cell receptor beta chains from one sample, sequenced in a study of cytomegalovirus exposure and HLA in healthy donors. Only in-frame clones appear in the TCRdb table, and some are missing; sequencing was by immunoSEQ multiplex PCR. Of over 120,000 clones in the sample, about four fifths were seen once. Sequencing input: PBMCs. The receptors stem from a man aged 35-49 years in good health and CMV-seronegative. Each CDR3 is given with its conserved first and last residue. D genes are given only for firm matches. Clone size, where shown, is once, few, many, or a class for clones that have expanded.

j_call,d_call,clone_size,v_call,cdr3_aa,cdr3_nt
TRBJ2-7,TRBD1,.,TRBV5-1,CASSLGDRGSSYEQYF,TGCGCCAGCAGCTTGGGCGACAGGGGGAGCTCCTACGAGCAGTACTTC
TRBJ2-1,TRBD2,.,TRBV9,CASSVASGGPHEQFF,TGTGCCAGCAGCGTAGCTAGCGGGGGGCCTCATGAGCAGTTCTTC
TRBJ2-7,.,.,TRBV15,CATSRDGSLGEQYF,TGTGCCACCAGCAGAGATGGGTCCCTAGGCGAGCAGTACTTC
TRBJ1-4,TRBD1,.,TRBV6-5,CASSLTGGSEKLFF,TGTGCCAGCAGTTTGACAGGGGGCAGTGAAAAACTGTTTTTT
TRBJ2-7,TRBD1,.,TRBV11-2,CASSLQDRDYEQYF,TGTGCCAGCAGCTTACAGGACAGGGACTACGAGCAGTACTTC
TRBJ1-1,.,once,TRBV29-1,CSALEGVGAFF,TGCAGCGCCCTCGAGGGAGTTGGAGCTTTCTTT
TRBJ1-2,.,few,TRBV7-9,CASSSTTSYGYTF,TGTGCCAGCAGCTCGACGACAAGCTATGGCTACACCTTC
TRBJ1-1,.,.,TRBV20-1,CSAGEVVAFF,TGCAGTGCCGGAGAGGTGGTAGCTTTCTTT
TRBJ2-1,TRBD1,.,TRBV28,CASSTGTGSYNEQFF,TGTGCCAGCAGTACCGGGACAGGGTCCTACAATGAGCAGTTCTTC
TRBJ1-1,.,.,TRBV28,CASRGFRGNSEAFF,TGTGCCAGCAGAGGGTTTCGGGGAAATTCGGAAGCTTTCTTT
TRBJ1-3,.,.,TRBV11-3,CASSLQGLSGNTIYF,TGTGCCAGCAGCTTACAGGGGCTCTCTGGAAACACCATATATTTT
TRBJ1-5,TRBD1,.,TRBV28,CASRTTGLNNQPQHF,TGTGCCAGCAGGACGACAGGGCTAAACAATCAGCCCCAGCATTTT
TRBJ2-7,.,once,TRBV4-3,CASSQDGVGSSYEQYF,TGCGCCAGCAGCCAAGATGGGGTGGGGAGCTCCTACGAGCAGTACTTC
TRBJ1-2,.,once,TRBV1,CTSSQDTSRTVDLRYGYTF,TGCACCAGCAGCCAAGATACCTCTCGGACAGTGGATTTACGCTATGGCTACACCTTC
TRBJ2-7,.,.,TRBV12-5,CASGFGQGRSSYEQYF,TGTGCTAGTGGTTTCGGGCAGGGCCGGAGCTCCTACGAGCAGTACTTC
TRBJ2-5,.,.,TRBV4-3,CASSLRSGGPETQYF,TGCGCCAGCAGCCTGAGGAGCGGCGGGCCGGAGACCCAGTACTTC
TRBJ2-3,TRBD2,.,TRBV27,CASSLSLTSRITQYF,TGTGCCAGCAGTTTATCGCTGACTAGCAGAATTACGCAGTATTTT
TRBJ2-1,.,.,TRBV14,CASSITGTEQFF,TGTGCCAGCAGCATTACAGGGACTGAGCAGTTCTTC
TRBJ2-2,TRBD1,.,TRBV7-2,CASSLVGQGLTGELFF,TGTGCCAGCAGCTTAGTTGGACAGGGGCTCACCGGGGAGCTGTTTTTT
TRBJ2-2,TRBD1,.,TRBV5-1,CASSALGQGATGELFF,TGCGCCAGCAGCGCCCTTGGACAGGGGGCGACCGGGGAGCTGTTTTTT
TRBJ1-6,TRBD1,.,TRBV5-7,CASSLGKSGTGDSPLHF,TGTGCCAGCAGCTTGGGAAAATCCGGGACAGGGGATTCACCCCTCCACTTT
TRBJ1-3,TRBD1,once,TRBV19,CASFDRAGNTIYF,TGTGCCAGCTTTGACAGGGCTGGAAACACCATATATTTT
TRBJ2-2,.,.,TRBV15,CATSGWTGVGTGELFF,TGTGCCACCAGCGGTTGGACGGGGGTCGGTACCGGGGAGCTGTTTTTT
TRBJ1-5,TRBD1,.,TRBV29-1,CSVKRGQGYPQHF,TGCAGCGTTAAAAGGGGACAGGGGTATCCCCAGCATTTT
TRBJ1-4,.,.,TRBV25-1,CASSGSGTNEKLFF,TGTGCCAGCAGTGGTTCAGGGACAAATGAAAAACTGTTTTTT
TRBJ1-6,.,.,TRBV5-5,CASSLAAQGPNSPLHF,TGTGCCAGCAGCTTGGCGGCACAGGGACCTAATTCACCCCTCCACTTT
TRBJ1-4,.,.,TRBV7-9,CASSEWGQANEKLFF,TGTGCCAGCAGCGAGTGGGGGCAGGCTAATGAAAAACTGTTTTTT
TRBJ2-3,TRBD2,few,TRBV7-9,CASSQSGGNTDTQYF,TGTGCCAGCAGCCAAAGCGGGGGGAACACAGATACGCAGTATTTT
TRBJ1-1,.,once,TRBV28,CASSSTRNEAFF,TGTGCCAGCAGTTCCACACGCAATGAAGCTTTCTTT
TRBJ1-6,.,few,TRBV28,CASSPSKSPLHF,TGTGCCAGCAGCCCTTCTAAGTCACCCCTCCACTTT
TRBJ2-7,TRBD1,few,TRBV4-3,CASSPWTGGYEQYF,TGCGCCAGCAGCCCCTGGACAGGGGGCTACGAGCAGTACTTC
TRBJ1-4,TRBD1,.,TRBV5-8,CASSIRGQMREKLFF,TGTGCCAGCAGCATCAGGGGGCAAATGAGAGAAAAACTGTTTTTT
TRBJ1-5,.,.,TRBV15,CATSRGGEAGNQPQHF,TGTGCCACCAGCAGAGGGGGAGAGGCCGGCAATCAGCCCCAGCATTTT
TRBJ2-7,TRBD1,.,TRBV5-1,CASSLDTGTGWEQYF,TGCGCCAGCAGCTTGGATACAGGGACAGGGTGGGAGCAGTACTTC
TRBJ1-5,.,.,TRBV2,CASRQENSNQPQHF,TGTGCCAGTCGACAGGAAAATAGCAATCAGCCCCAGCATTTT
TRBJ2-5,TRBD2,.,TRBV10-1,CASSGAAGGLETQYF,TGCGCCAGCAGTGGTGCAGCGGGGGGTTTGGAGACCCAGTACTTC
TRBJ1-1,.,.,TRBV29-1,CSVMFGENTEAFF,TGCAGCGTCATGTTCGGGGAGAACACTGAAGCTTTCTTT
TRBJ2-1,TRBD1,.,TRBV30,CAWRGGQGFDEQFF,TGTGCCTGGAGGGGGGGACAGGGGTTCGATGAGCAGTTCTTC
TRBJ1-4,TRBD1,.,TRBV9,CASSGAPSQGVGQEKLFF,TGTGCCAGCAGCGGAGCCCCGTCACAGGGGGTCGGGCAAGAAAAACTGTTTTTT
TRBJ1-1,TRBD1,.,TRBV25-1,CASSESPQGDTEAFF,TGTGCCAGCAGTGAAAGTCCACAGGGGGACACTGAAGCTTTCTTT
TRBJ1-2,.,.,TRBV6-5,CASSAGRNYGYTF,TGTGCCAGCAGTGCGGGACGGAACTATGGCTACACCTTC
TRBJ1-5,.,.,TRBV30,CAHGDNQPQHF,TGTGCCCATGGAGACAATCAGCCCCAGCATTTT
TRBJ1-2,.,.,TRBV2,CASSDRRVQGYTF,TGTGCCAGCAGTGATCGGAGGGTTCAGGGCTACACCTTC
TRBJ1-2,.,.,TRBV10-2,CASSGDYGYTF,TGCGCCAGCAGTGGAGATTACGGCTACACCTTC
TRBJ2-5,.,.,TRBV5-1,CASSSTGLQETQYF,TGCGCCAGCAGCTCAACAGGGCTCCAAGAGACCCAGTACTTC
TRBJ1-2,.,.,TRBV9,CASSVGSTARESGYTF,TGTGCCAGCAGCGTAGGATCGACAGCCCGTGAGAGTGGCTACACCTTC
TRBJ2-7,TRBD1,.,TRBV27,CASSPPREGGLYEQYF,TGTGCCAGCAGTCCCCCGCGAGAAGGGGGCTTATACGAGCAGTACTTC
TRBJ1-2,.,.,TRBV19,CASSIESGRASLYGYTF,TGTGCCAGTAGTATAGAGTCCGGCAGGGCTTCCCTTTATGGCTACACCTTC
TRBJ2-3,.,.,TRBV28,CASKTGSTSTDTQYF,TGTGCCAGCAAAACAGGGTCTACTAGCACAGATACGCAGTATTTT
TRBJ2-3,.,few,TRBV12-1,CASSFEPGTDTQYF,TGTGCCAGCAGCTTTGAGCCCGGCACAGATACGCAGTATTTT
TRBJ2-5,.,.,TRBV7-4,CASSLGLCRGQETQYF,TGTGCCAGCAGCTTAGGTTTATGTCGGGGCCAAGAGACCCAGTACTTC
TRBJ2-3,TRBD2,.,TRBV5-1,CASSLSTAGGTQYF,TGCGCCAGCAGCTTGTCCACGGCGGGAGGTACGCAGTATTTT
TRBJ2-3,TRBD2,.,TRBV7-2,CASSAGLVGVDTQYF,TGTGCCAGCAGCGCGGGACTAGTTGGCGTAGATACGCAGTATTTT
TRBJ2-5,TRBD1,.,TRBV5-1,CASSWGGQGTAETQYF,TGCGCCAGCAGCTGGGGAGGACAGGGAACTGCAGAGACCCAGTACTTC
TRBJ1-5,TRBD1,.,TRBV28,CASRWDRDNQPQHF,TGTGCCAGCAGGTGGGACAGGGATAATCAGCCCCAGCATTTT
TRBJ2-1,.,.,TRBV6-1,CASSFSQIDEQFF,TGTGCCAGCAGTTTTAGCCAGATCGATGAGCAGTTCTTC
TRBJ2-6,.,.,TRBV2,CASSRFSGANVLTF,TGTGCCAGCAGCCGTTTCTCTGGGGCCAACGTCCTGACTTTC
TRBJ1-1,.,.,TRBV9,CASSVTGGSNTEAFF,TGTGCCAGCAGCGTAACGGGGGGCTCCAACACTGAAGCTTTCTTT
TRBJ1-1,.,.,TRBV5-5,CASSFDRRGGAEAFF,TGTGCCAGCAGCTTCGATAGAAGGGGGGGGGCTGAAGCTTTCTTT
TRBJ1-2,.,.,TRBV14,CASSQDQHGGVGYTF,TGTGCCAGCAGCCAAGACCAGCATGGAGGTGTTGGCTACACCTTC